The rows below give T cell receptor beta chains drawn from one sample of a study of blood T cell repertoires in COVID-19. Data came from immunoSEQ multiplex PCR; TCRdb stores just in-frame clones and leaves some out. The sample includes 250,000 or so clones, about nine tenths of them seen just once. Material: PBMCs or T cells enriched from blood (not recorded which). Receptors were obtained from a woman aged 18-30 years who had recovered from COVID-19. Each CDR3 is given without its conserved first and last residue. Fields, in order: J gene, CDR3 length, V gene, CDR3 protein.

j_gene: TRBJ1-1
len: 15
v_gene: TRBV4-3
CDR3aa: ASSQGVPYRGRTEAF

j_gene: TRBJ1-1
len: 12
v_gene: TRBV7-9
CDR3aa: ASSLLGQNTEAF

j_gene: TRBJ2-1
len: 12
v_gene: TRBV20-1
CDR3aa: SASRTPPYNEQF

j_gene: TRBJ1-2
len: 11
v_gene: TRBV19
CDR3aa: ASRQGNHYGYT

j_gene: TRBJ1-5
len: 13
v_gene: TRBV4-3
CDR3aa: ASGTSRGGEQPQH

j_gene: TRBJ2-7
len: 12
v_gene: TRBV4-1
CDR3aa: ASSLHRGSYEQY

j_gene: TRBJ1-3
len: 14
v_gene: TRBV6-5
CDR3aa: ASSYSGDIGGHTIY

j_gene: TRBJ2-5
len: 12
v_gene: TRBV7-8
CDR3aa: ASSFRLAGETQY

j_gene: TRBJ1-5
len: 11
v_gene: TRBV15
CDR3aa: ATSLGVRQPQH

j_gene: TRBJ1-1
len: 13
v_gene: TRBV5-4
CDR3aa: ASQTGPFMNTEAF

j_gene: TRBJ1-2
len: 16
v_gene: TRBV15
CDR3aa: ATSRDQGQGASNYGYT

j_gene: TRBJ2-2
len: 14
v_gene: TRBV5-4
CDR3aa: ASSLSGRATRGELF

j_gene: TRBJ2-1
len: 13
v_gene: TRBV2
CDR3aa: ASLPGTGSYNEQF

j_gene: TRBJ2-3
len: 16
v_gene: TRBV30
CDR3aa: AWSVLSAGGPSTDTQY

j_gene: TRBJ1-3
len: 13
v_gene: TRBV18
CDR3aa: ASSPRQGTGNTIY

j_gene: TRBJ2-7
len: 16
v_gene: TRBV21-1
CDR3aa: ASSGPGLVVPLGLDEY

j_gene: TRBJ1-2
len: 12
v_gene: TRBV5-1
CDR3aa: ASSLDRDLLGYT

j_gene: TRBJ2-1
len: 15
v_gene: TRBV5-4
CDR3aa: ASSPIGPASSYNEQF

j_gene: TRBJ2-7
len: 11
v_gene: TRBV5-1
CDR3aa: ASSWGQAYEQY

j_gene: TRBJ2-1
len: 12
v_gene: TRBV28
CDR3aa: ASSLDRDYNEQF

j_gene: TRBJ1-2
len: 14
v_gene: TRBV4-3
CDR3aa: ASSQGPARGIYGYT

j_gene: TRBJ2-5
len: 13
v_gene: TRBV9
CDR3aa: ASSLTGGAKETQY

j_gene: TRBJ2-5
len: 16
v_gene: TRBV7-2
CDR3aa: ASSLEALAGGLRETQY

j_gene: TRBJ2-1
len: 12
v_gene: TRBV3-1/TRBV3-2
CDR3aa: ASSQDFGDNEQF

j_gene: TRBJ2-4
len: 12
v_gene: TRBV18
CDR3aa: ASSSDRAKNIQY

j_gene: TRBJ2-5
len: 13
v_gene: TRBV7-8
CDR3aa: ASSPSGGAVETQY

j_gene: TRBJ2-1
len: 13
v_gene: TRBV18
CDR3aa: ASSPAAGGQNEQF

j_gene: TRBJ2-5
len: 16
v_gene: TRBV5-4
CDR3aa: ASSLPHPTGGLYETQY

j_gene: TRBJ2-7
len: 12
v_gene: TRBV19
CDR3aa: ASSSRTGAYEQY

j_gene: TRBJ2-1
len: 13
v_gene: TRBV12-5
CDR3aa: ASGGRDRGRNEQF

j_gene: TRBJ2-1
len: 16
v_gene: TRBV15
CDR3aa: ATSRESGGTVSYNEQF

j_gene: TRBJ1-2
len: 17
v_gene: TRBV2
CDR3aa: ASSEPNLWTGGPVYGYT

j_gene: TRBJ2-2
len: 11
v_gene: TRBV7-2
CDR3aa: ASSSYNTGELF

j_gene: TRBJ2-2
len: 13
v_gene: TRBV2
CDR3aa: ASSEPGTNTGELF

j_gene: TRBJ1-3
len: 15
v_gene: TRBV3-1/TRBV3-2
CDR3aa: ASSRLSGGRSGNTIY

j_gene: TRBJ1-6
len: 12
v_gene: TRBV5-6
CDR3aa: ASSRQGSNSPLH

j_gene: TRBJ2-7
len: 13
v_gene: TRBV30
CDR3aa: AWRKSGQGSYEQY

j_gene: TRBJ2-7
len: 13
v_gene: TRBV10-2
CDR3aa: ASSEPSRGTYEQY

j_gene: TRBJ2-5
len: 14
v_gene: TRBV7-2
CDR3aa: ASSLARQSLQETQY

j_gene: TRBJ1-4
len: 13
v_gene: TRBV5-4
CDR3aa: ASSPGGRTNEKLF

j_gene: TRBJ1-5
len: 11
v_gene: TRBV10-3
CDR3aa: AISRQGDQPQH

j_gene: TRBJ2-5
len: 11
v_gene: TRBV7-9
CDR3aa: ASSRTQGVTQY

j_gene: TRBJ2-1
len: 12
v_gene: TRBV30
CDR3aa: AWSPAGTYNEQF

j_gene: TRBJ2-7
len: 14
v_gene: TRBV4-2
CDR3aa: ASSRRAGGPPYEQY

j_gene: TRBJ2-5
len: 11
v_gene: TRBV5-1
CDR3aa: ASSFRDRETQY

j_gene: TRBJ1-2
len: 12
v_gene: TRBV19
CDR3aa: ASSMRGSNYGYT

j_gene: TRBJ1-1
len: 11
v_gene: TRBV27
CDR3aa: ASSLDRTTEAF

j_gene: TRBJ2-2
len: 11
v_gene: TRBV29-1
CDR3aa: SVVLDSTGELF

j_gene: TRBJ2-2
len: 15
v_gene: TRBV5-1
CDR3aa: ASSLFRGGANTGELF

j_gene: TRBJ1-1
len: 13
v_gene: TRBV4-1
CDR3aa: ASIQGTESLLEAF

j_gene: TRBJ1-2
len: 11
v_gene: TRBV7-3
CDR3aa: ASSPSGIYGYT

j_gene: TRBJ1-4
len: 13
v_gene: TRBV6-2/TRBV6-3
CDR3aa: ASSPDLSWGEKLF

j_gene: TRBJ1-3
len: 15
v_gene: TRBV7-2
CDR3aa: ASSLESSASSGNTIY

j_gene: TRBJ1-1
len: 13
v_gene: TRBV9
CDR3aa: ASSVIAGLNTEAF

j_gene: TRBJ2-1
len: 12
v_gene: TRBV9
CDR3aa: ASSVAGQGLEQF